The source of this T cell receptor beta chain is a study of blood T cell repertoires in COVID-19. The CDR3 is made up of 15 amino acids. V dropped 6 bases and J dropped 6; count of bases not matched to a gene: 8. From germline, CDR1 is SNHLY and CDR2 FYNNEI. TCRdb's copy holds only in-frame clones and misses some; the assay was immunoSEQ multiplex PCR. The sample has around 150,000 clones; 75% to 80% are singletons. The clonotype was recovered from a woman aged 45-60 years with active or convalescent COVID-19. This chain joins TRBV2 and TRBJ2-1, with 10 nucleotides matching TRBD1. Sample: peripheral blood. Written as DNA, the CDR3 is TGTGCCAGCAGGATGAGAGGGACAGGGGCCAATGAGCAGTTCTTC. Translating it yields CASRMRGTGANEQFF. Drawing the rest from reference TRBV2 and TRBJ2-1, the complete variable domain is EPEVTQTPSHQVTQMGQEVILRCVPISNHLYFYWYRQILGQKVEFLVSFYNNEISEKSEIFDDQFSVERPDGSNFTLKIRSTKLEDSAMYFCASRMRGTGANEQFFGPGTRLTVL.